This TCR beta chain appears in the sequencing data of a study of CD4+ T cells in melanoma. A remark on this clone: What it binds is unknown.

Germline V gene data show CDR1 as SGHDN and CDR2 as FVKESK. CDR3 length: 15 residues. The V end was cut by 4 bases, the J end by 1 base, with 10 bases between. The protocol was immunoSEQ multiplex PCR, while the TCRdb copy is restricted to in-frame clones and leaves out a portion. This sample has over 6,500 clones, with approximately 70% found just once. Study-wide points: Neoantigen-specific CD4+ T cells in melanoma reportedly had diverse differentiation states. A reported correlation linked neoantigen-specific CD4+ T cells to CD8+, macrophage and B cell function.

The sample comprised cells from a culture (not recorded whether cultured in vitro). This rearrangement joins TRBV14 to TRBJ2-2; D is unresolved. This TCR was sampled from a human donor with melanoma. Here the CDR3 DNA reads TGTGCCAGCAGCCCAACTCGGTTGAACACCGGGGAGCTGTTTTTT. Its translation: CASSPTRLNTGELFF.